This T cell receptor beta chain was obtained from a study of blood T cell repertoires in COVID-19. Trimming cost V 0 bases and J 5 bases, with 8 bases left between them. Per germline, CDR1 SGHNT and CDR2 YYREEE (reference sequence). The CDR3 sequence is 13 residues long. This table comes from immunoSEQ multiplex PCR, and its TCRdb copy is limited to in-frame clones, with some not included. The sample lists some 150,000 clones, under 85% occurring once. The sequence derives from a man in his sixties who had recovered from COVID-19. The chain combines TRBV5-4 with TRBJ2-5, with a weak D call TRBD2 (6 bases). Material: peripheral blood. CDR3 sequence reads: CASSLVGGETQYF. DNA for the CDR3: TGTGCCAGCAGCTTGGTTGGGGGGGAGACCCAGTACTTC.